This passage covers 22 T cell receptor beta chains from one sample sequenced in a study of T cell responses to AZD1222 COVID-19 vaccine. Repertoires were generated with immunoSEQ multiplex PCR, while TCRdb's copy carries only in-frame clones and drops some. Of around 75,000 clones listed, approximately 90% are singletons. The input for sequencing was peripheral blood, taken 28 days after the second dose of the MenACWY control vaccine. The receptor set was obtained from an adult who received the MenACWY meningococcal vaccine as a control.

This clone was seen just once. The chain links TRBV7-9 to TRBJ2-7, with 16 nucleotides matching TRBD2. CDR3 length: 16 amino acids. The ends lost 5 bases at V and 3 bases at J; junction bases unmatched: 4. CDR1 is SEHNR and CDR2 is FQNEAQ in the germline V gene (reference sequence). The CDR3 DNA reads TGTGCCAGCAGCACCGGGACTAGCGGGGGGGACTACGAGCAGTACTTC. Translated: CASSTGTSGGDYEQYF.

The rearrangement uses TRBV6-1 and TRBJ2-3; 8 nucleotides match TRBD2. CDR3 size: 16 residues. Germline lookup yields CDR1 MNHNS and CDR2 SASEGT. J lost 5 bases, V lost 4 bases, and 11 bases had no gene match. The CDR3 nucleotides are TGTGCCAGCAGTGTGAGCGGGGGAGGGACTAGAGATACGCAGTATTTT. Amino acid sequence: CASSVSGGGTRDTQYF.

This chain joins TRBV4-2 and TRBJ2-1, with a weak D call TRBD2 (6 bases). Germline loops: CDR1 LGHNA, CDR2 YNFKEQ. This CDR3 region has 16 residues. V was cut by 2 bases and J by 3 bases, with 14 bases left in between. CDR3 amino acids: CASSQSMGGHYNEQFF. In DNA form, the CDR3 reads TGTGCCAGCAGCCAATCTATGGGGGGTCACTACAATGAGCAGTTCTTC.

A single count supports this clone. This rearrangement joins TRBV5-6 to TRBJ2-1, with D uncertain. The germline V gene encodes CDR1 SGHDT and CDR2 YYEEEE. V lost 0 bases and J lost 4, with 8 bases in between. The CDR3 sequence is 14 residues long. The CDR3 is CASSLGQFYNEQFF. CDR3 bases: TGTGCCAGCAGCTTGGGTCAGTTTTACAATGAGCAGTTCTTC.

The V gene is TRBV7-2, the J gene TRBJ2-7, with 7 bases lining up with TRBD1. V lost 5 bases to trimming and J lost 0 bases; unmatched junction nucleotides: 4. Germline V gene data show CDR1 as SGHTA and CDR2 as FQGNSA. CDR3 length: 14 residues. The CDR3 DNA sequence: TGTGCCAGCAGCGTAGACAGGGCCTCCTACGAGCAGTACTTC. Translation: CASSVDRASYEQYF.

This clone is deemed medium-sized. The CDR3 DNA reads as TGCAGTGCTAGTGAGGGGGGTGGTCAGCCCCAGCATTTT. Translating gives CSASEGGGQPQHF. The chain uses TRBV20-1 and TRBJ1-5, with D possibly TRBD1 on 6 matching bases. Germline assignment: CDR1 DFQATT and CDR2 SNEGSKA (reference sequence). This CDR3 comprises 13 residues. V was clipped by 3 bases and J by 6 bases, with 12 bases between them.

The J gene is TRBJ2-4, the V gene TRBV5-1; D possibly corresponds to TRBD2 (6 bases). Between the trimmed V and J ends, which lost 4 bases and 7 bases, there was a span of 18 bases. Looked up from germline, CDR1 is SGHRS and CDR2 is YFSETQ. The CDR3 spans 15 residues. In DNA, the CDR3 is TGCGCCAGCAGCCCCTGGGCGGGGAGGAAGAACATTCAGTACTTC. Its protein product is CASSPWAGRKNIQYF.

This CDR3 is CASSPWDRRYEQYF. Written as DNA, the CDR3 is TGTGCCAGCAGCCCGTGGGACAGAAGATACGAGCAGTACTTC. The genes are TRBV7-9 and TRBJ2-7; TRBD1 aligns across 7 bases. Germline CDR1 reads SEHNR; CDR2 reads FQNEAQ (reference sequence). Trimming cost V 5 bases and J 4 bases; bases outside gene matches: 8. CDR3 length equals 14 residues. Based on the CDR3 plus reference TRBV7-9 and TRBJ2-7, the full variable domain is DTGVSQNPRHKITKRGQNVTFRCDPISEHNRLYWYRQTLGQGPEFLTYFQNEAQLEKSRLLSDRFSAERPKGSFSTLEIQRTEQGDSAMYLCASSPWDRRYEQYFGPGTRLTVT.

This clone was detected only once. The chain has TRBV3-1 (or the pseudogene TRBV3-2) and TRBJ2-5; no reliable D call. Per the germline V gene, CDR1 is LGHDT and CDR2 is YNNKEL (reference sequence). CDR3 length equals 13 residues. Trimming took off 0 bases at V and 7 bases at J, with 9 bases between the two ends. The CDR3 region has the DNA TGTGCCAGCAGCCAAGATTTAAGAGGGACCCAGTACTTC. As protein: CASSQDLRGTQYF.

The chain joins TRBV3-1 (or the pseudogene TRBV3-2) to TRBJ1-2; D might be TRBD1 (6 bases). With 3 bases removed from V and 4 bases from J, the gap between germline ends came to 12 bases. Germline CDR1 and CDR2: LGHDT and YNNKEL (reference sequence). This CDR3 has 14 residues. In DNA form, the CDR3 reads TGTGCCAGCAGCCACCGGACAGCTTCCTATGGCTACACCTTC. This gives the protein CASSHRTASYGYTF.

The chain carries TRBV30 and TRBJ2-7; the D is unclear. The CDR3 consists of 14 residues. CDR1 is GTSNPN and CDR2 is SVGIG in the germline V gene (reference sequence). Trimming took off 4 bases at V and 2 bases at J, with 15 bases between the two ends. CDR3 sequence: CAWTRHEAPYEQYF. The CDR3 DNA reads as TGTGCCTGGACCCGACACGAAGCCCCCTACGAGCAGTACTTC.

CDR3 amino acids: CASSLGQGAYEQYF. Here the CDR3 DNA reads TGCGCCAGCAGCCTCGGACAGGGGGCATACGAGCAGTACTTC. The rearrangement links TRBV5-1 to TRBJ2-7, with 11 bases aligning to TRBD1. Germline loops: CDR1 SGHRS, CDR2 YFSETQ. J lost 4 bases, V lost 4 bases, and 4 bases had no gene match. The CDR3 is 14 amino acids.

The rearrangement joins TRBV11-2 to TRBJ2-1; 11 bases are a match to TRBD1. This CDR3 has 14 residues. V shed 5 bases, J shed 7 bases, and the junction held 4 bases outside the gene matches. The V gene's germline CDR1 is SGHAT and CDR2 FQNNGV. CDR3 DNA sequence: TGTGCCAGCAGCCCAGGACAGGGGGCTAATGAGCAGTTCTTC. Its protein product is CASSPGQGANEQFF. The variable domain in full, with the rest retrieved from reference TRBV11-2 and TRBJ2-1, is EAGVAQSPRYKIIEKRQSVAFWCNPISGHATLYWYQQILGQGPKLLIQFQNNGVVDDSQLPKDRFSAERLKGVDSTLKIQPAKLEDSAVYLCASSPGQGANEQFFGPGTRLTVL.

This chain links TRBV11-1 with TRBJ1-5, with D maybe TRBD1 (5 bases). V lost 5 bases and J lost 5, with 10 bases in between. CDR1 is SGHAT, CDR2 FQDESV, per germline (reference sequence). The CDR3 is made up of 13 amino acids. The CDR3 DNA sequence: TGTGCCAGCAGCCCTGACAGAGATCAGCCCCAGCATTTT. Translated: CASSPDRDQPQHF.

The J gene is TRBJ2-2, the V gene TRBV5-6, with D possibly matching TRBD1 (5 bases). Germline CDR1 is SGHDT and CDR2 is YYEEEE. The CDR3 sequence is 14 residues long. With 0 bases removed from V and 6 bases from J, the gap between germline ends came to 9 bases. The CDR3 is CASSLVQGSGELFF. CDR3 nucleotide sequence: TGTGCCAGCAGCTTGGTCCAGGGCTCCGGGGAGCTGTTTTTT.

The gene calls are TRBV2 and TRBJ1-6, with D tentatively TRBD1 (6 bases). The CDR3 spans 16 residues. V was trimmed by 4 bases and J by 4 bases, leaving 14 bases between them. CDR1 is SNHLY, CDR2 FYNNEI, per germline. CDR3 residues: CASSAGALFYNSPLHF. CDR3 nucleotide sequence: TGTGCCAGCAGTGCAGGGGCCCTGTTTTATAATTCACCCCTCCACTTT.

V is TRBV5-4 and J is TRBJ1-1; 7 positions agree with TRBD1. Germline V gene lookup returns CDR1 SGHNT and CDR2 YYREEE (reference sequence). The CDR3 has 15 residues. Unmatched junction bases numbered 8, after V lost 3 bases and J lost 3 bases. DNA for the CDR3: TGTGCCAGCAGCTCAGGGGGACCCGGGGACACTGAAGCTTTCTTT. This encodes CASSSGGPGDTEAFF.

This clone has more than one count but fewer than ten. The chain carries TRBV7-3 and TRBJ1-6; D is unresolved. The CDR3 has 14 amino acids. From germline, CDR1 is SGHTA and CDR2 FQGTGA. V was shortened by 3 bases and J by 6 bases, with 9 bases between the two germline ends. This chain's CDR3 is CASSFRASNSPLHF. The CDR3, as DNA: TGTGCCAGCAGCTTTAGGGCCTCTAATTCACCCCTCCACTTT. Variable domain in full (rest from reference TRBV7-3 and TRBJ1-6): GAGVSQTPSNKVTEKGKYVELRCDPISGHTALYWYRQSLGQGPEFLIYFQGTGAADDSGLPNDRFFAVRPEGSVSTLKIQRTERGDSAVYLCASSFRASNSPLHFGNGTRLTVT.

The V and J genes are TRBV5-6 and TRBJ2-1, with D possibly TRBD1 on 6 matching bases. The CDR3 totals 14 residues. Germline CDR1 is SGHDT and CDR2 is YYEEEE. Deletions cut 2 bases from V and 5 bases from J, with 11 bases between. This CDR3 reads CASSFPRGDNEQFF. The CDR3 DNA sequence: TGTGCCAGCAGCTTTCCCAGGGGTGACAATGAGCAGTTCTTC.

The chain employs TRBV30 and TRBJ1-3; D uncertain. This CDR3 is 13 amino acids long. The V end lost 0 bases, the J end lost 0 bases, and 3 bases lay between the germline ends. CDR1 and CDR2 (germline): GTSNPN, SVGIG (reference sequence). This CDR3 reads CAWSVLSGNTIYF. In DNA, the CDR3 is TGTGCCTGGAGTGTACTCTCTGGAAACACCATATATTTT.

The rearrangement links TRBV2 to TRBJ1-5; D is uncertain. Per the germline V gene, CDR1 is SNHLY and CDR2 is FYNNEI. The CDR3 contains 12 residues. The germline V and J ends were trimmed by 1 base and 2 bases, with 0 bases remaining between them. CDR3 region: CASSEGNQPQHF. In DNA, the CDR3 is TGTGCCAGCAGTGAAGGCAATCAGCCCCAGCATTTT.

V is TRBV7-6 and J is TRBJ2-1; 9 nucleotides agree with TRBD2. The CDR3 has 16 residues. Germline V lookup: CDR1 SGHVS, CDR2 FNYEAQ. V trimming: 1 base; J trimming: 3 bases; junction bases outside the gene matches: 4. The CDR3 loop is CASSLDVAGVYNEQFF. As DNA, the CDR3 is TGTGCCAGCAGCTTAGACGTAGCGGGGGTCTACAATGAGCAGTTCTTC. The full variable domain, completed using reference TRBV7-6 and TRBJ2-1, is GAGVSQSPRYKVTKRGQDVALRCDPISGHVSLYWYRQALGQGPEFLTYFNYEAQQDKSGLPNDRFSAERPEGSISTLTIQRTEQRDSAMYRCASSLDVAGVYNEQFFGPGTRLTVL.